The rows below give T cell receptor beta chains drawn from one sample of a study of T cell repertoires in cytomegalovirus infection. TCRdb re-called the reads with MiXCR, one entry per CDR3 protein. The table lists approximately 110,000 distinct CDR3 sequences, about 9.4% of them singletons. Their recognized antigens are unknown. The sample consisted of PBMCs, sequenced either directly or after in vitro stimulation (not recorded which). Source of these receptors: a human donor in good health (CMV status not recorded). Some clones in this sample may be carry-over from other donors' samples. The CDR3 runs from the conserved cysteine through the conserved F or W. Fields, in order: CDR3 length, V gene, J gene, D gene, CDR3 protein. The D gene is left open where the match is weak.

cdr3_length: 17
v_call: TRBV4-1
j_call: TRBJ1-1
d_call: TRBD1
cdr3_aa: CASSLTGARSMNTEAFF

cdr3_length: 14
v_call: TRBV9
j_call: TRBJ1-1
d_call: TRBD1
cdr3_aa: CASSVSGTDTEAFF

cdr3_length: 16
v_call: TRBV2
j_call: TRBJ2-2
d_call: TRBD2
cdr3_aa: CASNRELAALAGELFF

cdr3_length: 20
v_call: TRBV24-1
j_call: TRBJ2-1
d_call: TRBD2
cdr3_aa: CATSDLQGLSASGNKNEQFF

cdr3_length: 15
v_call: TRBV28
j_call: TRBJ2-3
d_call: TRBD2
cdr3_aa: CASSLSGGGADTQYF

cdr3_length: 13
v_call: TRBV15
j_call: TRBJ1-1
d_call: NA
cdr3_aa: CATSRDRRGEAFF

cdr3_length: 18
v_call: TRBV7-9
j_call: TRBJ2-5
d_call: TRBD2
cdr3_aa: CASSLFSGLAVYQETQYF

cdr3_length: 16
v_call: TRBV19
j_call: TRBJ2-7
d_call: NA
cdr3_aa: CASTHRLGVGVYEQYF

cdr3_length: 16
v_call: TRBV12-3/TRBV12-4
j_call: TRBJ2-2
d_call: TRBD2
cdr3_aa: CASSSPGTRNTGELFF

cdr3_length: 16
v_call: TRBV15
j_call: TRBJ2-7
d_call: NA
cdr3_aa: CATSRPSRTGSYEQYF